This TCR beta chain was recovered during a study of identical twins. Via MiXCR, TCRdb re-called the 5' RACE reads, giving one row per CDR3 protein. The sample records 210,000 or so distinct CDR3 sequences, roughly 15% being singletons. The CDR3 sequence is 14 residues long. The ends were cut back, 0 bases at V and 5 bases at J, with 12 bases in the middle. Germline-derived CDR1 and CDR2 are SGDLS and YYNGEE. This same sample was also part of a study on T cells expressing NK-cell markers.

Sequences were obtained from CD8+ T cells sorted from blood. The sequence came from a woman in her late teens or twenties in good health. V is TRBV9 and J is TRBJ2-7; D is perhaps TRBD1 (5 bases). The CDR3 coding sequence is TGTGCCAGCAGCGTAGAGGGGAAGAGCCACGAGCAGTACTTC. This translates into CASSVEGKSHEQYF.